What follows are 18 T cell receptor beta chains derived from one specimen sequenced in a study of blood T cell repertoires in COVID-19. The data were produced by immunoSEQ multiplex PCR, yet TCRdb's version contains in-frame clones alone and is incomplete. The sample carries approximately 330,000 clones, roughly 87% recorded once. Sequencing was carried out using peripheral blood. These receptors were obtained from a man aged 30 to 39 with COVID-19, enrolled during active disease.

This clone has a handful of counts. This same CDR3 is encoded by further DNA sequences in the sample. The rearrangement uses TRBV5-6 and TRBJ2-3; 10 bases are shared with TRBD2. V shed 4 bases, J shed 0 bases, and the junction held 5 bases outside the gene matches. The germline gives CDR1 SGHDT, CDR2 YYEEEE. This CDR3 region has 16 residues. In nucleotides, the CDR3 is TGTGCCAGCAGCCCGGGGACTAGCGCTAGCACAGATACGCAGTATTTT. Its translation: CASSPGTSASTDTQYF.

The chain carries TRBV19 and TRBJ2-7; TRBD2 matches at 9 bases. The CDR3 extends over 15 amino acids. J lost 1 base, V lost 6 bases, and 7 bases had no gene match. Germline values: CDR1 LNHDA, CDR2 SQIVND (reference sequence). CDR3 sequence: CASRIDSGGSYEQYF. The CDR3 nucleotides are TGTGCCAGTAGGATCGATAGCGGGGGATCCTACGAGCAGTACTTC.

The rearrangement joins TRBV7-8 to TRBJ1-6, with 10 bases aligning to TRBD1. Looked up from germline, CDR1 is SGHVS and CDR2 is FQNEAQ. The CDR3 is made up of 16 amino acids. J gave up 9 bases and V 1 base, and 6 bases lay outside the gene matches. CDR3 nucleotide sequence: TGTGCCAGCAGCTTAGAGGGGACAGGGGTCGGTTCACCCCTCCACTTT. It yields the protein CASSLEGTGVGSPLHF.

This clone was recorded once. The CDR3 coding sequence is TGTGCCAGCATTCCCGGGACAGGGAAAATCACTGAAGCTTTCTTT. Translated: CASIPGTGKITEAFF. This chain connects TRBV6-5 to TRBJ1-1, with 9 positions matching TRBD1. Germline values: CDR1 MNHEY, CDR2 SVGAGI. V shed 7 bases and J 4 bases; nucleotides not matched to a gene: 10. This CDR3 contains 15 residues.

The rearrangement joins TRBV3-1 (or the pseudogene TRBV3-2) to TRBJ2-3; 13 nucleotides line up with TRBD2. V shed 3 bases and J 4 bases; nucleotides not matched to a gene: 7. This CDR3 comprises 17 residues. Germline V lookup: CDR1 LGHDT, CDR2 YNNKEL (reference sequence). CDR3 nucleotides: TGTGCCAGCAGCCATGGGACTAGCGGGGTAAAGGCAGATACGCAGTATTTT. It codes for CASSHGTSGVKADTQYF.

The rearrangement links TRBV28 to TRBJ2-7, with 11 positions matching TRBD2. Germline V gives CDR1 MDHEN, CDR2 SYDVKM. The CDR3 consists of 14 residues. Trimming took 6 bases from V and 2 from J; bases not matched to a gene: 3. CDR3 in DNA: TGTGCCAGCAGACCACTAGCGGGGGCCTACGAGCAGTACTTC. Its protein is CASRPLAGAYEQYF.

The rearrangement links TRBV9 to TRBJ2-3; 7 bases map to TRBD2. Per germline, CDR1 SGDLS and CDR2 YYNGEE. J gave up 4 bases and V 0 bases, and 2 bases lay outside the gene matches. The CDR3 length is 14 residues. This CDR3 reads CASSVDGRPDTQYF. The CDR3 coding sequence is TGTGCCAGCAGCGTAGACGGGAGGCCAGATACGCAGTATTTT.

This chain uses TRBV6-2 or TRBV6-3 with TRBJ2-1; D unresolved. The germline V and J ends were trimmed by 2 bases and 3 bases, with 5 bases remaining between them. The CDR3 is 13 residues long. The germline CDR1 and CDR2 sequences are MNHEY and SVGEGT. The CDR3 protein is CASSYPVYNEQFF. CDR3 nucleotides: TGTGCCAGCAGTTACCCAGTCTACAATGAGCAGTTCTTC.

The chain couples TRBV29-1 to TRBJ2-7; the D gene is possibly TRBD1 (5 bases). V lost 7 bases and J lost 2, with 18 bases in between. Germline CDR1 is SQVTM and CDR2 is ANQGSEA. The CDR3 has 14 amino acids. In nucleotides, the CDR3 is TGCAGCGCCGGACAAGGCTTGAGAACCTACGAGCAGTACTTC. This encodes CSAGQGLRTYEQYF.

The genes are TRBV19 and TRBJ1-2, with 11 positions matching TRBD1. This CDR3 has 16 amino acids. Looked up from germline, CDR1 is LNHDA and CDR2 is SQIVND (reference sequence). J was trimmed by 3 bases and V by 5 bases; bases with no gene match: 8. The CDR3 reads CASSSDRGRPYYGYTF. The CDR3 DNA follows: TGTGCCAGTAGTTCGGACAGGGGGCGTCCCTACTATGGCTACACCTTC.

J is TRBJ1-3 and V is TRBV7-9; TRBD1 might be the D (5 bases). Germline assignment: CDR1 SEHNR and CDR2 FQNEAQ (reference sequence). V lost 3 bases and J 6 bases, leaving 6 bases between the germline ends. This CDR3 contains 12 residues. Here the CDR3 DNA reads TGTGCCAGCAGCTTCAGGGAAAACACCATATATTTT. Amino acids: CASSFRENTIYF.

This chain uses TRBV4-1 with TRBJ2-1; D is uncertain. The CDR3 sequence is 15 residues long. In germline, CDR1 is MGHRA, CDR2 YSYEKL. Trimming removed 0 bases at V and 4 bases at J, with 10 bases between. CDR3 nucleotide sequence: TGCGCCAGCAGCCAAGATTTTGAAGCGTACAATGAGCAGTTCTTC. It specifies CASSQDFEAYNEQFF.

This sequence joins TRBV2 and TRBJ2-6, with D hard to call. V was trimmed by 7 bases and J by 0 bases, leaving 4 bases between them. The CDR3 is 13 amino acids. From germline, CDR1 is SNHLY and CDR2 FYNNEI. This chain's CDR3 is CASTRSGANVLTF. The DNA of the CDR3 is TGTGCCAGCACTCGCTCTGGGGCCAACGTCCTGACTTTC.

The table lists this clone with a count of one. V usage is TRBV9 and J usage is TRBJ1-1; the D gene is possibly TRBD1 (6 bases). From germline, CDR1 is SGDLS and CDR2 YYNGEE. Trimming took 0 bases from V and 4 from J, leaving 10 bases between them. The CDR3 is 14 amino acids. As DNA, the CDR3 is TGTGCCAGCAGCGTAGTTGGGGGCAGCACTGAAGCTTTCTTT. This sequence encodes CASSVVGGSTEAFF.

This rearrangement joins TRBV19 to TRBJ1-1, with TRBD1 matching 8 bases. This CDR3 comprises 15 residues. Germline CDR1 LNHDA, CDR2 SQIVND (reference sequence). The junction had 4 bases not matched to a gene; V was cut back by 3 bases and J by 1 base. In nucleotides, the CDR3 is TGTGCCAGTAGTATTTTGGACAGGGAGAACACTGAAGCTTTCTTT. Its translation is CASSILDRENTEAFF.

This chain uses TRBV12-3 or TRBV12-4 with TRBJ1-2; 7 bases are a match to TRBD1. The V gene end was trimmed by 1 base and the J gene end by 8 bases; junction bases not matched to a gene: 4. The CDR3 sequence is 13 residues long. Written as DNA, the CDR3 is TGTGCCAGCAGTTTAGTGACAGGGTGGGGCTACACCTTC. This codes for CASSLVTGWGYTF.

The CDR3 reads CASSLGQGQPQHF. CDR3 sequence (DNA): TGTGCCAGCAGCTTGGGACAGGGGCAGCCCCAGCATTTT. The chain combines TRBV7-3 with TRBJ1-5; 10 nucleotides line up with TRBD1. The CDR3 runs to 13 residues. CDR1 is SGHTA, CDR2 FQGTGA, per germline. Unmatched junction bases numbered 0, after V lost 3 bases and J lost 7 bases.

The rearrangement joins TRBV3-1 (or the pseudogene TRBV3-2) to TRBJ1-1; D is ambiguous. The V end was cut by 0 bases, the J end by 3 bases, with 14 bases between. CDR1 and CDR2 from the germline V gene are LGHDT and YNNKEL (reference sequence). The CDR3 loop spans 16 amino acids. The CDR3 region is CASSQEPAIVYTEAFF. CDR3 DNA: TGTGCCAGCAGCCAAGAACCCGCAATAGTGTACACTGAAGCTTTCTTT.